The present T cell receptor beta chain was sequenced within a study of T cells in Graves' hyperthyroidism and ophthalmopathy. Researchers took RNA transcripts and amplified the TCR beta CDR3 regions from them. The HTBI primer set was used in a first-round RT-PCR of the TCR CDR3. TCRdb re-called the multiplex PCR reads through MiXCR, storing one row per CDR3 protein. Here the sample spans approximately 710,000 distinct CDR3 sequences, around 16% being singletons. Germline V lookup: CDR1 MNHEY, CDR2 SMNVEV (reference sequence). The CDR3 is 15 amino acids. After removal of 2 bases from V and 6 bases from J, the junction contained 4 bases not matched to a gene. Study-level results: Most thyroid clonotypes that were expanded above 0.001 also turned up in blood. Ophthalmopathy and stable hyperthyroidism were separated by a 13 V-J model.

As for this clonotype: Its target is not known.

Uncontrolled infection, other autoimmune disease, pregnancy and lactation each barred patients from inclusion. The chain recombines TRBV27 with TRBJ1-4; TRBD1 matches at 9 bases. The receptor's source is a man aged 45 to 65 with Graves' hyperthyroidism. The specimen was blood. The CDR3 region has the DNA TGTGCCAGCAGTTTAACTGGACAGGGGTATGAAAAACTGTTTTTT. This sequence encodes CASSLTGQGYEKLFF. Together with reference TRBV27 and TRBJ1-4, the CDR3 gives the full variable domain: EAQVTQNPRYLITVTGKKLTVTCSQNMNHEYMSWYRQDPGLGLRQIYYSMNVEVTDKGDVPEGYKVSRKEKRNFPLILESPSPNQTSLYFCASSLTGQGYEKLFFGSGTQLSVL.